Sequencing of this TCR beta chain was carried out in a study of technical replicates of blood from several donors. Method: immunoSEQ multiplex PCR; TCRdb's copy keeps in-frame clones and lacks some. The table lists roughly 70,000 clones, approximately 94% of them singletons. This CDR3 has 11 residues. The V gene's germline CDR1 is SNHLY and CDR2 FYNNEI. V shed 11 bases and J shed 1 base, with 7 bases lying between them. The clonotype comes from a human donor in good health. The sample taken for sequencing was T cells isolated from PBMCs. This rearrangement joins TRBV2 to TRBJ2-3; perhaps TRBD2 as D (6 bases). CDR3 nucleotide sequence: TGTGCCTGGAGGGGCACAGATACGCAGTATTTT. This codes for CAWRGTDTQYF.